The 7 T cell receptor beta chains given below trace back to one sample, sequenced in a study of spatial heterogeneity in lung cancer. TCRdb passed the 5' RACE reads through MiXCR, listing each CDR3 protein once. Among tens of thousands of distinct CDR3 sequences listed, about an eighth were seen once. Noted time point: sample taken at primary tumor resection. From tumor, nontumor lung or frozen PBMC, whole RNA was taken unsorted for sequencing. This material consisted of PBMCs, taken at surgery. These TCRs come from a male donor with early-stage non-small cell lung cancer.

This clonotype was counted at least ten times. The CDR3: CASSQDRGLSLGQHF. The CDR3 DNA reads as TGCGCCAGCAGCCAAGATAGGGGCCTTAGCCTGGGTCAGCATTTT. V and J are TRBV4-3 and TRBJ1-5; maybe TRBD1 (5 bases). CDR1 and CDR2 from the germline V gene are LGHNA and YSLEER. The V end lost 0 bases, the J end lost 13 bases, and 19 bases lay between the germline ends. The CDR3 spans 15 residues.

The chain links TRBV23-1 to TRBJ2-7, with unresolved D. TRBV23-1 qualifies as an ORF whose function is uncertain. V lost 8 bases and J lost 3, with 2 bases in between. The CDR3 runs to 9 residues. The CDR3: CASVYEQYF. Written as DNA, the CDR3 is TGCGCCAGCGTCTACGAGCAGTACTTC.

The CDR3 DNA is TGTGCCAGCAGTTATGCAGGAATAGCGGGCCCAGAGACCCAGTACTTC. As protein: CASSYAGIAGPETQYF. This chain connects TRBV6-2 or TRBV6-3 to TRBJ2-5; 7 positions agree with TRBD2. With 3 bases clipped from V and 4 bases from J, the junction kept 11 bases outside the gene matches. CDR1 is MNHEY and CDR2 is SVGEGT in the germline V gene. The CDR3 is made up of 16 amino acids.

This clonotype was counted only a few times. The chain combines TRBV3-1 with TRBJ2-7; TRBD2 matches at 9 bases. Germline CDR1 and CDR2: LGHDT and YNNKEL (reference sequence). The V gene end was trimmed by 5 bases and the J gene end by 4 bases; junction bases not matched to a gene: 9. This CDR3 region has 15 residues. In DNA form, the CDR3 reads TGTGCCAGCAGCTCTAAAAGCGGGAGGACGTACGAGCAGTACTTC. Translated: CASSSKSGRTYEQYF.

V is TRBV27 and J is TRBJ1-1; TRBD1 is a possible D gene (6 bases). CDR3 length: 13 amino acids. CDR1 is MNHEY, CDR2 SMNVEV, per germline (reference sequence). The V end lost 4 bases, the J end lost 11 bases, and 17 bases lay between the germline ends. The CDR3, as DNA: TGTGCCAGCAGTTCTTCCGGGACATGGGTGGCTTTCTTT. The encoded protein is CASSSSGTWVAFF.

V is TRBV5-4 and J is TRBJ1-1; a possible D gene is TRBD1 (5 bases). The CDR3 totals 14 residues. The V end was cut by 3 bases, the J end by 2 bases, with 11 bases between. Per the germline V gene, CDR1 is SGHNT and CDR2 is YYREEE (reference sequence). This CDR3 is CASSWGTDNTEAFF. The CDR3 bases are TGTGCCAGCAGCTGGGGGACCGATAACACTGAAGCTTTCTTT.

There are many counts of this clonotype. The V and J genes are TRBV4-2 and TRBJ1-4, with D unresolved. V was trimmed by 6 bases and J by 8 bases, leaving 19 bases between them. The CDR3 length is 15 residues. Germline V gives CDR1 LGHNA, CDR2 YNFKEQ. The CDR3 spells CASRRRRDSGEKLFF. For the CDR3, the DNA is TGTGCCAGCAGGAGGCGAAGGGATTCTGGAGAAAAACTGTTTTTT.